These 8 T cell receptor beta chains came from one sample sequenced in a study of CXCR3-negative and CXCR3-positive naive CD8 T cells. Study results and limitations: CXCR3-positive naive cells had more hydrophobic TRB CDR3s than CXCR3-negative naive cells.

UMI labels and 5' RACE were used to prepare the TRB cDNA libraries. TCRdb reprocessed the 5' RACE reads and stores each CDR3 protein as one record, lacking DNA. This table holds roughly 120,000 distinct CDR3 sequences. For these receptors, no antigen is known. The sequenced material came from naive CXCR3+ CD8+ T cells from blood. Subset: CD45RO-CCR7+CD27+CD95- naive CD8+ T cells expressing CXCR3 (TNR3+). The receptors shown here come from a human donor in good health. Some clones in this sample may be carry-over from other donors' samples.

V and J are TRBV7-9 and TRBJ1-2; the D call of TRBD1 rests on TCRdb alone, since no DNA is present to check it. CDR1 SEHNR and CDR2 FQNEAQ come from the germline V gene (reference sequence). CDR3 length: 14 amino acids. The CDR3 sequence is CASSAGTPNYGYTF. Supplemented by reference TRBV7-9 and TRBJ1-2, the full variable domain reads DTGVSQNPRHKITKRGQNVTFRCDPISEHNRLYWYRQTLGQGPEFLTYFQNEAQLEKSRLLSDRFSAERPKGSFSTLEIQRTEQGDSAMYLCASSAGTPNYGYTFGSGTRLTVV.

The chain has TRBV29-1 and TRBJ2-1. This CDR3 has 14 amino acids. Germline CDR1 is SQVTM and CDR2 is ANQGSEA. This CDR3 is CSVEGRKRYNEQFF.

This chain joins TRBV29-1 and TRBJ2-3; TCRdb's D gene call, TRBD1, goes unchecked for lack of DNA. The germline V gene encodes CDR1 SQVTM and CDR2 ANQGSEA. The CDR3 consists of 14 residues. The CDR3 here is CSVDPNPVADTQYF.

CDR3 in amino acids: CASSLWGGPVDEQYF. V and J are TRBV28 and TRBJ2-7; TCRdb's D call, TRBD1, is unchecked because there is no DNA. The CDR3 is 15 amino acids. Per the germline V gene, CDR1 is MDHEN and CDR2 is SYDVKM.

The genes are TRBV6-2 or TRBV6-3 and TRBJ2-7; TCRdb picks TRBD1, but there is no DNA to check that call. The length of the CDR3 is 18 residues. Germline CDR1 reads MNHEY; CDR2 reads SVGEGT. The CDR3 here is CASSYPKRVMGVTYEQYF.

J is TRBJ2-2 and V is TRBV21-1; the TCRdb call, TRBD2, lacks DNA for checking. TRBV21-1 is labeled a pseudogene. The CDR3 extends over 17 amino acids. CDR3 sequence reads: CASSTPASGTSTGELFF.

The chain combines TRBV24-1 with TRBJ2-2. Germline lookup yields CDR1 KGHDR and CDR2 SFDVKD. The CDR3 spans 14 residues. Here the CDR3 reads CATSDLDTTGELFF.

This sequence joins TRBV7-3 and TRBJ2-2; lacking DNA, the TRBD2 call made by TCRdb goes unchecked. Looked up from germline, CDR1 is SGHTA and CDR2 is FQGTGA. The CDR3 is 16 residues long. Here the CDR3 reads CASSLMAGMTTGELFF.